This is a list of T cell receptor beta chains from one sample in a study of blood T cell repertoires in COVID-19. Clones were sequenced by immunoSEQ multiplex PCR, and TCRdb holds only the in-frame ones, with some missing. The repertoire holds 62,000 or so clones, with 86% as singletons. Source material: peripheral blood. Source of these receptors: a woman in her sixties with acute or convalescent COVID-19. CDR3s include the opening cysteine and the closing phenylalanine or tryptophan. The D gene is left open where the match is weak. Some rows mark clone size as missing; the rest say once, few, many or name a class of expanded clone.

v_gene	abundance	j_gene	d_gene	CDR3nt	CDR3aa
TRBV18	NA	TRBJ1-1	TRBD1	TGTGCCAGCTCACCAGATCCAGGGGGAGCATACGAAGCTTTCTTT	CASSPDPGGAYEAFF
TRBV3-1/TRBV3-2	NA	TRBJ1-4	NA	TGTGCCAGCAGCCAAGTTTTTAAGGCAGGTGAAACTAATGAAAAACTGTTTTTT	CASSQVFKAGETNEKLFF
TRBV3-1/TRBV3-2	NA	TRBJ1-2	NA	TGTGCCAGCAGCCCGGATACGGGTTGGTATGGCTACACCTTC	CASSPDTGWYGYTF
TRBV29-1	NA	TRBJ1-1	NA	TGCAGCGTCCTAAGGAACACTGAAGCTTTCTTT	CSVLRNTEAFF
TRBV6-1	NA	TRBJ2-3	NA	TGTGCCAGCAGTGCAAACCCCGGGACTGCATCAGATACGCAGTATTTT	CASSANPGTASDTQYF
TRBV5-1	NA	TRBJ2-7	TRBD2	TGCGCCAGCAGACCAGCTAGCGGTAACCCCTACGAGCAGTACTTC	CASRPASGNPYEQYF
TRBV28	NA	TRBJ1-4	NA	TGTGCCAGCAGTTTAAGGCAACCCGGACAGCTAGAAAAACTGTTTTTT	CASSLRQPGQLEKLFF
TRBV2	NA	TRBJ2-2	TRBD1	TGTGCCAGCAGGGCGACAGGGGACGGGGAGCTGTTTTTT	CASRATGDGELFF
TRBV7-8	NA	TRBJ1-3	NA	TGTGCCAGCAGCTTTAACAGGGATGGAAACACCATATATTTT	CASSFNRDGNTIYF
TRBV28	NA	TRBJ2-4	NA	TGTGCCAGCAGTACTAAAGTGGGCAAAAACATTCAGTACTTC	CASSTKVGKNIQYF
TRBV6-6	NA	TRBJ1-3	NA	TGTGCCAGCAGTTACTCGAATAGTGCACAGGGAAACACCATATATTTT	CASSYSNSAQGNTIYF
TRBV30	NA	TRBJ2-7	NA	TGTGCCTGGAGCGCAGGTACCTACGAGCAGTACTTC	CAWSAGTYEQYF
TRBV6-6	NA	TRBJ1-5	NA	TGTGCCAGCAGAGACAGTCATAGCAATCAGCCCCAGCATTTT	CASRDSHSNQPQHF
TRBV7-3	few	TRBJ1-5	TRBD1	TGTGCCAGCAGCTTAACGAGAGACAGGGATACTAGCAATCAGCCCCAGCATTTT	CASSLTRDRDTSNQPQHF
TRBV7-3	NA	TRBJ2-2	NA	TGTGCCAGCAGCTCCCAGGGCACCGGGGAGCTGTTTTTT	CASSSQGTGELFF
TRBV27	NA	TRBJ1-4	TRBD1	TGTGCCAGCAGGGGCGTGGACAGGATAAATGAAAAACTGTTTTTT	CASRGVDRINEKLFF
TRBV12-3/TRBV12-4	once	TRBJ1-2	NA	TGTGCCAGCAGTTCGGGGGGCGACTATGGCTACACCTTC	CASSSGGDYGYTF
TRBV28	few	TRBJ1-5	NA	TGTGCCAGCAGTTTATTTGCGGGTTACAATCAGCCCCAGCATTTT	CASSLFAGYNQPQHF
TRBV7-2	NA	TRBJ1-2	TRBD1	TGTGCCAGCAGCCTAGGGACAGCTAACTATGGCTACACCTTC	CASSLGTANYGYTF
TRBV11-2	NA	TRBJ1-4	NA	TGTGCCAGCAGGGGAGGGGTAAATAATGAAAAACTGTTTTTT	CASRGGVNNEKLFF
TRBV10-2	NA	TRBJ2-7	TRBD1	TGCGCCAGCAGAACCGGGACAGGGGGGGACGAGCAGTACTTC	CASRTGTGGDEQYF
TRBV2	NA	TRBJ2-3	NA	TGTGCCAGCAGGTCGCGGACTAGCACAGATACGCAGTATTTT	CASRSRTSTDTQYF
TRBV28	NA	TRBJ1-1	TRBD1	TGTGCCAGCAGTCGGCAGGGGGCGGGGAACACTGAAGCTTTCTTT	CASSRQGAGNTEAFF
TRBV27	once	TRBJ2-2	TRBD1	TGTGCCAGCAGTACCCTGGGACAGACTACCGGGGAGCTGTTTTTT	CASSTLGQTTGELFF
TRBV28	NA	TRBJ2-1	TRBD2	TGTGCCAGCAGTTTATCGGTGGGAGGGCCCTTCGATGAGCAGTTCTTC	CASSLSVGGPFDEQFF
TRBV4-2	NA	TRBJ2-1	TRBD2	TGTGCCAGCAGCCCTCAAAGAACTAGCGGGGACAATGAGCAGTTCTTC	CASSPQRTSGDNEQFF